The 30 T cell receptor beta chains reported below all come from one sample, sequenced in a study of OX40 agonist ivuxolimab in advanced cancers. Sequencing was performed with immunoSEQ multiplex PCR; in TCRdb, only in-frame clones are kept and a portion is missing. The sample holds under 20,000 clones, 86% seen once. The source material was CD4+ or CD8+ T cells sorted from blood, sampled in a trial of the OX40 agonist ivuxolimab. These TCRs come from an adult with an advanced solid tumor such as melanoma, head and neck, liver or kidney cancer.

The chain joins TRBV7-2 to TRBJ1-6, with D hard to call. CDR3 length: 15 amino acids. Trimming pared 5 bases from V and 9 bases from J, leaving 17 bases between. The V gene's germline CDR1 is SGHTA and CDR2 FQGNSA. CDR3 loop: CASSKAWPLGSPLHF. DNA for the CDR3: TGTGCCAGCAGCAAAGCCTGGCCCCTGGGTTCACCCCTCCACTTT.

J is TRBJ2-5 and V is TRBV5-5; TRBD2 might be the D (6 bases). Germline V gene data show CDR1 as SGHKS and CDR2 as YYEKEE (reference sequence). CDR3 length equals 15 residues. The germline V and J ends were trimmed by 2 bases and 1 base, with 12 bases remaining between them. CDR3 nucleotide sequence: TGTGCCAGCAGCTTTCTTGCGGGACTCCAAGAGACCCAGTACTTC. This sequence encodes CASSFLAGLQETQYF.

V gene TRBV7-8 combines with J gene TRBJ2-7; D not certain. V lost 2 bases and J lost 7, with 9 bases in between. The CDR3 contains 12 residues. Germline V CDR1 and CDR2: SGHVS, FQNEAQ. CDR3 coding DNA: TGTGCCAGCAGCTTAAACGCTGGGGAGCAGTACTTC. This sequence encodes CASSLNAGEQYF.

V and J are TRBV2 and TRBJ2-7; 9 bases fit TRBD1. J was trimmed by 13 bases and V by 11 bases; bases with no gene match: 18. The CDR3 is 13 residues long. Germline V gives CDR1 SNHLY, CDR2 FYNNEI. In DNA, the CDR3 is TGTGCCGTCCAGCAGCTTCCCCAGACAGGGGGTTACTTC. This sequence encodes CAVQQLPQTGGYF.

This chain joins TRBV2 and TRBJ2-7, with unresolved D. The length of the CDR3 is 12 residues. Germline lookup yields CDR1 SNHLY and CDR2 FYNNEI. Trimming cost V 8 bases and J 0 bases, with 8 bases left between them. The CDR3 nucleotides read TGTGCCAGCCTAGGAAGCTCCTACGAGCAGTACTTC. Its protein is CASLGSSYEQYF. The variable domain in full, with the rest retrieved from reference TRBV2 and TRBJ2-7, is EPEVTQTPSHQVTQMGQEVILRCVPISNHLYFYWYRQILGQKVEFLVSFYNNEISEKSEIFDDQFSVERPDGSNFTLKIRSTKLEDSAMYFCASLGSSYEQYFGPGTRLTVT.

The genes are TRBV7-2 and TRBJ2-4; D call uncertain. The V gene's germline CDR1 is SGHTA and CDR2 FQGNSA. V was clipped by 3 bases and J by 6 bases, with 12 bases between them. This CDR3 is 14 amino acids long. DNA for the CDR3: TGTGCCAGCAGCTTCCGGGCAGGAATAAACATTCAGTACTTC. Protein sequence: CASSFRAGINIQYF.

The CDR3 nucleotides are TGTGCCAGCAGCGTGGGGGGCCAAGAGACCCAGTACTTC. This translates into CASSVGGQETQYF. V is TRBV5-6 and J is TRBJ2-5; possibly TRBD2 for D (6 bases). This CDR3 is built from 13 residues. Per the germline V gene, CDR1 is SGHDT and CDR2 is YYEEEE. V lost 4 bases to trimming and J lost 1 base, with 8 bases between them.

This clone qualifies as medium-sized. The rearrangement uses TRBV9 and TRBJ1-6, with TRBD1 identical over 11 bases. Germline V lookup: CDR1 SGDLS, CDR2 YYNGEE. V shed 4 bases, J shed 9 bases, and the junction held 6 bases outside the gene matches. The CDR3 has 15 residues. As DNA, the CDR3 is TGTGCCAGCAGCCCAGGAGGGACAGGGGGTTCACCCCTCCACTTT. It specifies CASSPGGTGGSPLHF.

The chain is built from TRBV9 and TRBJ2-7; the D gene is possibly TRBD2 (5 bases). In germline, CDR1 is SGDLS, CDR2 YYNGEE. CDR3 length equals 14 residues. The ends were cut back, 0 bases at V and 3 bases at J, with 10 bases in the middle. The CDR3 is CASSVGTSFYEQYF. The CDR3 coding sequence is TGTGCCAGCAGCGTAGGAACTAGTTTCTACGAGCAGTACTTC.

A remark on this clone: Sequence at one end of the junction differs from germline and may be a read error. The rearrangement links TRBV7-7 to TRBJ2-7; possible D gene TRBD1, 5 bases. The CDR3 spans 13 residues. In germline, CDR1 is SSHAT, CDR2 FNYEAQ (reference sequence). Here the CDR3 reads CASSLIQESEQYF. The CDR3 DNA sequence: TGTGCTAGCAGCTTAATACAGGAATCCGAGCAGTACTTC.

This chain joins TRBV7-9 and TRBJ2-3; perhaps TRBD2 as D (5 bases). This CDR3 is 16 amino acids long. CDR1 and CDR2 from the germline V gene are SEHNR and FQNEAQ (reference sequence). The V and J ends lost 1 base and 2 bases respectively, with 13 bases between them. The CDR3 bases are TGTGCCAGCAGCTTAGGGTTAGCGAGCCTCACAGATACGCAGTATTTT. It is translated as CASSLGLASLTDTQYF.

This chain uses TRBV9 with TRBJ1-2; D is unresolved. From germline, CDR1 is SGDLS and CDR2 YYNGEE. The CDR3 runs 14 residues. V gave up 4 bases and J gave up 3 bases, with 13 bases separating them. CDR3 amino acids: CASSPHNFDYGYTF. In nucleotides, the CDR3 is TGTGCCAGCAGCCCCCATAATTTTGACTATGGCTACACCTTC.

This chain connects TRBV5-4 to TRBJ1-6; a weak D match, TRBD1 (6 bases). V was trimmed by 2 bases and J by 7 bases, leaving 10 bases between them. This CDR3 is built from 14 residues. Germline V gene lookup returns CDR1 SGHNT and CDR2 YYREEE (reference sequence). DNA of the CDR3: TGTGCCAGCAGCTTAGACAGGATCAATTCACCCCTCCACTTT. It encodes CASSLDRINSPLHF.

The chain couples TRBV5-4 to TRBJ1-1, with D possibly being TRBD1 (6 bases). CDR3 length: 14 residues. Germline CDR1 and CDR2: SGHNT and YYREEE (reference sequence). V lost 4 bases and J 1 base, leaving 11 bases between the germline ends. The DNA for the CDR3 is TGTGCCAGCAGCCGGCTACAGGGGAACACTGAAGCTTTCTTT. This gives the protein CASSRLQGNTEAFF.

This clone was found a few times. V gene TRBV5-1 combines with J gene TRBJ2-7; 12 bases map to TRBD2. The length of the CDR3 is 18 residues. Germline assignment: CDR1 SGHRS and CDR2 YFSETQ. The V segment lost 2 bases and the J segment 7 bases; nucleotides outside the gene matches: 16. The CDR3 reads CASSLKRTSGEVTEEQYF. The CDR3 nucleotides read TGCGCCAGCAGCTTAAAACGGACTAGCGGGGAGGTAACGGAAGAGCAGTACTTC.

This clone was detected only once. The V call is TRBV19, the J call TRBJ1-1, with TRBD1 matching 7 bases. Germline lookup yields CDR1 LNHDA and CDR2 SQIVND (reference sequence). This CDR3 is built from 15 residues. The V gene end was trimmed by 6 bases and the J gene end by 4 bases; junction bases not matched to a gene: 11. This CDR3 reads CASREQGSLSTEAFF. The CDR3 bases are TGTGCCAGTAGAGAACAGGGGAGCCTTAGCACTGAAGCTTTCTTT.

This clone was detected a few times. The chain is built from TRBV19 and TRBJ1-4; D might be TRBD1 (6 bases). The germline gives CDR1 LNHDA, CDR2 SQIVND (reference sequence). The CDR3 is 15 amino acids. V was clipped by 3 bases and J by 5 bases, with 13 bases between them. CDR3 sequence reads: CASSIRLQGNEKLFF. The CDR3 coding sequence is TGTGCCAGTAGTATCCGCCTACAGGGCAATGAAAAACTGTTTTTT.

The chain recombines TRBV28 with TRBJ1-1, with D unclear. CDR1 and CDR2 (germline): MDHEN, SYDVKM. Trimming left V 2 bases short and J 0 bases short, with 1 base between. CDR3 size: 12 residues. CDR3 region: CASSLLNTEAFF. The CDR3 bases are TGTGCCAGCAGTTTACTGAACACTGAAGCTTTCTTT.

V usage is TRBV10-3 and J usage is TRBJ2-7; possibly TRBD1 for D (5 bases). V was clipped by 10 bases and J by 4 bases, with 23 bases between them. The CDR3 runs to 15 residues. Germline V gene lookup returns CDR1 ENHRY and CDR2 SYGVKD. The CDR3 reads CASHDSETGNYEQYF. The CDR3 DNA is TGTGCCAGCCACGACAGTGAAACGGGTAATTACGAGCAGTACTTC.

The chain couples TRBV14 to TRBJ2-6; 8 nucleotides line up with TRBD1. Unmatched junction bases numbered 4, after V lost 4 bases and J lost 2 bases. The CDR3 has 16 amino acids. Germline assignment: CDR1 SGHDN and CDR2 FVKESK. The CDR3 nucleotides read TGTGCCAGCAGCCTTTCAGGGGGCGCTGGGGCCAACGTCCTGACTTTC. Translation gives CASSLSGGAGANVLTF.

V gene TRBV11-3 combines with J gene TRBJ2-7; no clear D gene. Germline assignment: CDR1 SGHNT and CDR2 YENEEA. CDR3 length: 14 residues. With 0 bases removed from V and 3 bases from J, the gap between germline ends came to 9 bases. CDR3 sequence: CASSLDPKIYEQYF. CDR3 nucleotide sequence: TGTGCCAGCAGCTTAGATCCCAAGATCTACGAGCAGTACTTC. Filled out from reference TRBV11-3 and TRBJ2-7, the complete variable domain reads EAGVVQSPRYKIIEKKQPVAFWCNPISGHNTLYWYLQNLGQGPELLIRYENEEAVDDSQLPKDRFSAERLKGVDSTLKIQPAELGDSAVYLCASSLDPKIYEQYFGPGTRLTVT.

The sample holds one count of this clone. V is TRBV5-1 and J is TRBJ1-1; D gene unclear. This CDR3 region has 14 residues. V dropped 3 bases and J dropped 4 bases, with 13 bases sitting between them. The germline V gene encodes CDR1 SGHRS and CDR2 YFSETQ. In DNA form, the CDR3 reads TGCGCCAGCAGCTCACAGACTTCAGGCACTGAAGCTTTCTTT. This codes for CASSSQTSGTEAFF.

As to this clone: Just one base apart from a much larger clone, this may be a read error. For the CDR3, the DNA is TGTGCCGCATTAACCAGCGCCGAGCAGTACTTC. As protein: CAALTSAEQYF. The chain recombines TRBV2 with TRBJ2-5; D ambiguous. TRBJ2-7 explains the end of the DNA better; the J call may be wrong. The CDR3 covers 11 residues. Germline lookup yields CDR1 SNHLY and CDR2 FYNNEI.

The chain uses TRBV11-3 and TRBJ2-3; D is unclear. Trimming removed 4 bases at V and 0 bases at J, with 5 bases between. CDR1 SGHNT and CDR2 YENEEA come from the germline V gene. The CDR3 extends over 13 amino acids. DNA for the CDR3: TGTGCCAGCAGCTCTACTAGCACAGATACGCAGTATTTT. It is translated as CASSSTSTDTQYF.

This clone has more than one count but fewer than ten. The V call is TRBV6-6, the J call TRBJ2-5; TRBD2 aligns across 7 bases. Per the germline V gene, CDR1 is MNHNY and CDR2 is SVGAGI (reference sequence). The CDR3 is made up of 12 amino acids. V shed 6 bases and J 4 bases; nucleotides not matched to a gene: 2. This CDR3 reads CASSPGGETQYF. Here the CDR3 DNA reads TGTGCCAGCAGCCCGGGGGGAGAGACCCAGTACTTC.

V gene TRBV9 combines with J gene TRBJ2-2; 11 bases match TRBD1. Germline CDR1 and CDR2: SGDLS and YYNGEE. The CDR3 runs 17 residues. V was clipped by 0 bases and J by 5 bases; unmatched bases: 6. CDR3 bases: TGTGCCAGCAGCGTAGGGACAGGGGGCCTGGTGACCGGGGAGCTGTTTTTT. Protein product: CASSVGTGGLVTGELFF.

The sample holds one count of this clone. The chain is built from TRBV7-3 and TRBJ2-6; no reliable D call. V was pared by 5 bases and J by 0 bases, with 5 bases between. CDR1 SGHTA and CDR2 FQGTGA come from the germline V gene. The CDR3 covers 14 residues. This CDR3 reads CASSPSSGANVLTF. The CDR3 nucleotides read TGTGCCAGCAGCCCTAGCTCTGGGGCCAACGTCCTGACTTTC.

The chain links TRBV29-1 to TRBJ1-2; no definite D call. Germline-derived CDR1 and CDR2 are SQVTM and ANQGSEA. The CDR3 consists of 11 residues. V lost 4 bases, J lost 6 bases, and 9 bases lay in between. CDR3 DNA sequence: TGCAGCGTTGGTTCCGGGAATGGCTACACCTTC. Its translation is CSVGSGNGYTF.

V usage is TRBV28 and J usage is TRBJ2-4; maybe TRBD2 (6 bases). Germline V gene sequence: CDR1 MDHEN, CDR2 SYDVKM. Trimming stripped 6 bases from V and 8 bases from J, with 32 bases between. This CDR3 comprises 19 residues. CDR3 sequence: CASSNPLNPLALKADIQYF. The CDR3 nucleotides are TGTGCCAGCAGCAACCCTCTGAACCCGCTAGCGCTCAAGGCGGACATTCAGTACTTC.

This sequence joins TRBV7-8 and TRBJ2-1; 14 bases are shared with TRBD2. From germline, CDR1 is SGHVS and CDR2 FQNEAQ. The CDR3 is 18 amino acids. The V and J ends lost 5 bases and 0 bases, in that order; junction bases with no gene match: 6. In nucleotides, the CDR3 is TGTGCCAGCAGCCCGACTAGCGGGGGGGATAGCTCCTACAATGAGCAGTTCTTC. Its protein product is CASSPTSGGDSSYNEQFF.